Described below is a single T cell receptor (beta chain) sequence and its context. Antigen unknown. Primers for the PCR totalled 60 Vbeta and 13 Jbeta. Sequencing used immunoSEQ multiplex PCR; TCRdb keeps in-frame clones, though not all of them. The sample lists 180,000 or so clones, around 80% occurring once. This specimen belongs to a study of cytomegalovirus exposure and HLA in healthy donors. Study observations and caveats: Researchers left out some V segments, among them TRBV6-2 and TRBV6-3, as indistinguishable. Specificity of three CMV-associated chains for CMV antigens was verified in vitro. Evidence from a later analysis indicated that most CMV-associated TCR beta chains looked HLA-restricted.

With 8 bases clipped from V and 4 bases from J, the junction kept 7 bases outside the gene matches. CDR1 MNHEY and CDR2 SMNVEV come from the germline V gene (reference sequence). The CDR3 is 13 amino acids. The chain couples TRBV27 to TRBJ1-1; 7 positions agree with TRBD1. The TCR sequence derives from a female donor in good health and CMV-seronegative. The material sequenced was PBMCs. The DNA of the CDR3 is TGTGCCAGCCGGAGGGGGCCTGGCACTGAAGCTTTCTTT. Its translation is CASRRGPGTEAFF.